What follows describes a single T cell receptor (beta chain). The sample belongs to a study of T cell responses to AZD1222 COVID-19 vaccine. The CDR3 contains 13 residues. Between the trimmed V and J ends, which lost 5 bases and 15 bases, there was a span of 19 bases. Germline assignment: CDR1 SGHTA and CDR2 FQGNSA. Method: immunoSEQ multiplex PCR; TCRdb's copy keeps in-frame clones and lacks some. The sample lists fewer than 95,000 clones, 91% occurring once. The sample here was peripheral blood, taken 28 days after the second AZD1222 dose. The chain links TRBV7-2 to TRBJ2-2; D is uncertain. This TCR was recovered from an adult who received the AZD1222 COVID-19 vaccine. The CDR3 DNA reads as TGTGCCAGCAGCCTCGGATCGGACCCCGCGGTGTTTTTT. This translates into CASSLGSDPAVFF.